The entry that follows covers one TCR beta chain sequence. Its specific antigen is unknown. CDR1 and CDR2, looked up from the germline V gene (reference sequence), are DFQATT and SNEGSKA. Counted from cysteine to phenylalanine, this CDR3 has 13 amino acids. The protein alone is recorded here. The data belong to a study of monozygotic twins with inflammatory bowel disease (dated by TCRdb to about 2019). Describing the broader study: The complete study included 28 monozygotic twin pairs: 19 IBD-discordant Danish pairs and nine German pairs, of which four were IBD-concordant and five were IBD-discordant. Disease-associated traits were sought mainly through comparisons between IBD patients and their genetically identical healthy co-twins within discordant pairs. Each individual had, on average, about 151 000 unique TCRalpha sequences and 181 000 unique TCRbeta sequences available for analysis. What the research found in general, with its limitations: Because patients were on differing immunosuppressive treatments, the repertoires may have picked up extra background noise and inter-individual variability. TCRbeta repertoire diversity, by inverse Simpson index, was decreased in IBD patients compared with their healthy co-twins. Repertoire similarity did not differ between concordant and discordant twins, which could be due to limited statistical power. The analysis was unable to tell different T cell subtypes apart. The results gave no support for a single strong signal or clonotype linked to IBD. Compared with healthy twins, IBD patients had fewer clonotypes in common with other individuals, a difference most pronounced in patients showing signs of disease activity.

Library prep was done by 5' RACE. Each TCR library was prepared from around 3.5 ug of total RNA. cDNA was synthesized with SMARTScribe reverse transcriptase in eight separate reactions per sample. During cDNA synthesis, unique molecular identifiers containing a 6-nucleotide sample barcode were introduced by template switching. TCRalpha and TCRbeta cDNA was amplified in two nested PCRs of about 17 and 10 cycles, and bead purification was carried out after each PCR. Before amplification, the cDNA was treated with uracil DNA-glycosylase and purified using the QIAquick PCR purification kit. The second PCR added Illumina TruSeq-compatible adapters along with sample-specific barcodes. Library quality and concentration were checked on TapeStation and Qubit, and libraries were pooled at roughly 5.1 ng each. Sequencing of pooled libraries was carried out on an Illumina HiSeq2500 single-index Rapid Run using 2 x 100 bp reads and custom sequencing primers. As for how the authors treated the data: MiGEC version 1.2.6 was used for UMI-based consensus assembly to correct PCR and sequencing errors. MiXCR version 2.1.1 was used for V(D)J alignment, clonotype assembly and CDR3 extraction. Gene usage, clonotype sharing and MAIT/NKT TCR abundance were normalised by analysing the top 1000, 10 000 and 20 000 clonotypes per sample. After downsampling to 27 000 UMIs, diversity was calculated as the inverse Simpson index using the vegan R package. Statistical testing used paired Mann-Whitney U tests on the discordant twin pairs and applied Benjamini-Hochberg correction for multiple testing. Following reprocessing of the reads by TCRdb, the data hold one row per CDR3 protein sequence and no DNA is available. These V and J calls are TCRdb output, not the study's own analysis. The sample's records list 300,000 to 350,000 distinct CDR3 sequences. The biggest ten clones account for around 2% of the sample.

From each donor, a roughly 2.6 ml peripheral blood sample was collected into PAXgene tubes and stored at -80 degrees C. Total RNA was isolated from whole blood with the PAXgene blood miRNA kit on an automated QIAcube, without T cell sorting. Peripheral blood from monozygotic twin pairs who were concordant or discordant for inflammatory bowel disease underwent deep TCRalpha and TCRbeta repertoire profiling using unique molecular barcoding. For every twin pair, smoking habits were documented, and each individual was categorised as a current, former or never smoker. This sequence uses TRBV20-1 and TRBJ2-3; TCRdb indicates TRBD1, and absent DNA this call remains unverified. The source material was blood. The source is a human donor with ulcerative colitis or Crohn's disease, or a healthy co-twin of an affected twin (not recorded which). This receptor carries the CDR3 CSAPRQGPDTQYF.